The rows below give T cell receptor beta chains drawn from one sample of a study of a mutant IDH1 vaccine in newly diagnosed glioma. Method: immunoSEQ multiplex PCR; TCRdb's copy keeps in-frame clones and lacks some. The data hold about 47,000 clones, with 88% observed a single time. Their target antigens are unknown. The sample consisted of PBMCs, taken from a glioma patient whose treatment included an IDH1 peptide vaccine. The receptor source for this set is a woman aged 35 to 49 with glioma. Each CDR3 is given with its conserved first and last residue. D genes are given only for firm matches. Only some rows state a clone size, as once, few, many or a class for expanded clones.

V: TRBV5-6; J: TRBJ1-6; length: 16; D: .; size: .; CDR3: CASSVGGWGPNSPLHF; DNA: TGTGCCAGCAGCGTGGGAGGCTGGGGTCCTAATTCACCCCTCCACTTT
V: TRBV14; J: TRBJ2-7; length: 16; D: TRBD2; size: .; CDR3: CASSQDYGLAGYEQYF; DNA: TGTGCCAGCAGCCAAGACTACGGACTAGCGGGTTACGAGCAGTACTTC
V: TRBV11-2; J: TRBJ2-7; length: 20; D: TRBD2; size: .; CDR3: CASSLELGRGLAGAGYEQYF; DNA: TGTGCCAGCAGCTTAGAATTAGGCAGGGGTCTAGCGGGAGCAGGCTACGAGCAGTACTTC
V: TRBV11-1; J: TRBJ1-1; length: 14; D: .; size: few; CDR3: CASSLLRVGTEAFF; DNA: TGTGCCAGCAGCTTATTGAGGGTCGGCACTGAAGCTTTCTTT
V: TRBV4-2; J: TRBJ2-5; length: 13; D: TRBD2; size: .; CDR3: CASSQREGETQYF; DNA: TGTGCCAGCAGCCAAAGGGAGGGAGAGACCCAGTACTTC
V: TRBV5-1; J: TRBJ2-4; length: 13; D: TRBD1; size: .; CDR3: CASSPGDRWSQYF; DNA: TGCGCCAGCAGCCCGGGGGACAGGTGGTCTCAGTACTTC
V: TRBV19; J: TRBJ1-4; length: 16; D: .; size: .; CDR3: CASSRRQVSTNEKLFF; DNA: TGTGCCAGTAGTAGACGACAGGTTTCAACTAATGAAAAACTGTTTTTT
V: TRBV30; J: TRBJ2-3; length: 18; D: .; size: .; CDR3: CAWSVLVYPGTSTDTQYF; DNA: TGTGCCTGGAGTGTACTAGTTTATCCAGGGACGAGCACAGATACGCAGTATTTT
V: TRBV28; J: TRBJ1-4; length: 15; D: .; size: .; CDR3: CASSSPGSSNEKLFF; DNA: TGTGCCAGCAGCTCCCCGGGCAGCAGCAATGAAAAACTGTTTTTT
V: TRBV25-1; J: TRBJ1-5; length: 16; D: .; size: .; CDR3: CASSEAGTPGNQPQHF; DNA: TGTGCCAGCAGTGAAGCCGGCACTCCGGGCAATCAGCCCCAGCATTTT
V: TRBV6-5; J: TRBJ1-1; length: 12; D: .; size: .; CDR3: CASSYANTEAFF; DNA: TGTGCCAGCAGTTATGCGAACACTGAAGCTTTCTTT
V: TRBV4-3; J: TRBJ2-6; length: 17; D: .; size: .; CDR3: CASSQDLWVYGANVLTF; DNA: TGCGCCAGCAGCCAAGATTTGTGGGTATATGGGGCCAACGTCCTGACTTTC
V: TRBV7-6; J: TRBJ1-3; length: 13; D: .; size: .; CDR3: CASSLGGGNTIYF; DNA: TGTGCCAGCAGCTTAGGGGGGGGAAACACCATATATTTT
V: TRBV2; J: TRBJ2-5; length: 15; D: TRBD1; size: .; CDR3: CASSVQGGIKETQYF; DNA: TGTGCCAGCAGTGTACAGGGGGGAATAAAAGAGACCCAGTACTTC
V: TRBV4-1; J: TRBJ2-7; length: 15; D: .; size: .; CDR3: CASSQEVRAGYEQYF; DNA: TGCGCCAGCAGCCAAGAAGTCCGGGCGGGCTACGAGCAGTACTTC
V: TRBV30; J: TRBJ1-1; length: 10; D: .; size: .; CDR3: CAWSENEAFF; DNA: TGTGCCTGGAGTGAGAACGAAGCTTTCTTT
V: TRBV6-5; J: TRBJ1-1; length: 15; D: .; size: once; CDR3: CASSYGRADGTEAFF; DNA: TGTGCCAGCAGTTACGGTAGGGCCGACGGCACTGAAGCTTTCTTT
V: TRBV6-6; J: TRBJ1-2; length: 14; D: .; size: .; CDR3: CASSWTALYYGYTF; DNA: TGTGCCAGCAGTTGGACAGCCCTCTACTATGGCTACACCTTC
V: TRBV14; J: TRBJ2-7; length: 14; D: .; size: .; CDR3: CASSQGQFRAEQYF; DNA: TGTGCCAGCAGCCAAGGGCAGTTCAGAGCTGAGCAGTACTTC
V: TRBV4-1; J: TRBJ2-1; length: 14; D: .; size: once; CDR3: CASSHPTGFNEQFF; DNA: TGCGCCAGCAGCCACCCTACAGGGTTCAATGAGCAGTTCTTC
V: TRBV2; J: TRBJ2-1; length: 15; D: TRBD2; size: .; CDR3: CASISYAGAANEQFF; DNA: TGTGCCAGCATTTCGTACGCGGGAGCAGCAAATGAGCAGTTCTTC
V: TRBV7-9; J: TRBJ2-1; length: 15; D: .; size: .; CDR3: CASSRSAGGKGEQFF; DNA: TGTGCCAGCAGCCGTTCGGCCGGCGGGAAGGGTGAGCAGTTCTTC
V: TRBV2; J: TRBJ2-7; length: 12; D: .; size: .; CDR3: CASGDYPGEQYF; DNA: TGTGCCAGCGGGGATTATCCGGGGGAGCAGTACTTC
V: TRBV25-1; J: TRBJ2-2; length: 15; D: TRBD1; size: once; CDR3: CASSEGQLNTGELFF; DNA: TGTGCCAGCAGTGAGGGACAGTTGAACACCGGGGAGCTGTTTTTT
V: TRBV30; J: TRBJ1-1; length: 13; D: .; size: once; CDR3: CAWSVKMGLEAFF; DNA: TGTGCCTGGAGCGTAAAAATGGGGTTGGAAGCTTTCTTT
V: TRBV15; J: TRBJ2-3; length: 13; D: .; size: few; CDR3: CATSRDLTPTQYF; DNA: TGTGCCACCAGCAGAGATCTGACCCCTACGCAGTATTTT
V: TRBV9; J: TRBJ2-6; length: 17; D: TRBD2; size: .; CDR3: CASSVKLAGAGANVLTF; DNA: TGTGCCAGCAGCGTAAAACTAGCGGGAGCTGGGGCCAACGTCCTGACTTTC
V: TRBV21-1; J: TRBJ2-1; length: 18; D: .; size: .; CDR3: CASPSCSGGGISYNEQFF; DNA: TGTGCCAGCCCAAGCTGTAGCGGGGGGGGTATCTCCTACAATGAGCAGTTCTTC
V: TRBV6-5; J: TRBJ2-2; length: 15; D: .; size: .; CDR3: CASQEGARYSGELFF; DNA: TGTGCCAGCCAGGAGGGGGCGCGGTATTCCGGGGAGCTGTTTTTT
V: TRBV5-1; J: TRBJ2-5; length: 14; D: TRBD2; size: .; CDR3: CASSKLAGSETQYF; DNA: TGCGCCAGCAGCAAACTAGCGGGAAGTGAGACCCAGTACTTC
V: TRBV10-1; J: TRBJ2-2; length: 17; D: TRBD2; size: .; CDR3: CASSESWDSGATGELFF; DNA: TGCGCCAGCAGTGAGTCTTGGGATAGCGGGGCCACCGGGGAGCTGTTTTTT
V: TRBV15; J: TRBJ1-5; length: 13; D: .; size: .; CDR3: CATSRWRNQPQHF; DNA: TGTGCCACCAGCAGATGGAGAAATCAGCCCCAGCATTTT
V: TRBV6-6; J: TRBJ1-1; length: 13; D: .; size: .; CDR3: CASARGGFTEAFF; DNA: TGTGCCAGCGCCCGCGGGGGCTTCACTGAAGCTTTCTTT
V: TRBV7-2; J: TRBJ1-1; length: 12; D: .; size: .; CDR3: CASSLVNTEAFF; DNA: TGTGCCAGCAGCTTAGTGAACACTGAAGCTTTCTTT
V: TRBV7-6; J: TRBJ1-1; length: 15; D: .; size: .; CDR3: CASSLGRQLNTEAFF; DNA: TGTGCCAGCAGCTTAGGAAGACAATTGAACACTGAAGCTTTCTTT
V: TRBV11-3; J: TRBJ2-2; length: 13; D: .; size: once; CDR3: CASSRNPQGELFF; DNA: TGTGCCAGCAGCAGAAACCCACAGGGGGAGCTGTTTTTT
V: TRBV4-2; J: TRBJ2-7; length: 16; D: .; size: .; CDR3: CASSQDRWSRSYEQYF; DNA: TGTGCCAGCAGCCAAGATAGGTGGAGCCGATCCTACGAGCAGTACTTC
V: TRBV6-6; J: TRBJ2-3; length: 14; D: .; size: .; CDR3: CASSSEGQADTQYF; DNA: TGTGCCAGCAGTTCAGAAGGCCAGGCAGATACGCAGTATTTT
V: TRBV7-2; J: TRBJ2-5; length: 19; D: TRBD2; size: .; CDR3: CASSFIGGQRGGVGETQYF; DNA: TGTGCCAGCAGCTTTATTGGTGGTCAGCGGGGGGGCGTGGGAGAGACCCAGTACTTC
V: TRBV6-5; J: TRBJ1-2; length: 15; D: TRBD1; size: .; CDR3: CASRDGGQGGYGYTF; DNA: TGTGCCAGCAGGGACGGGGGACAGGGAGGTTATGGCTACACCTTC
V: TRBV19; J: TRBJ1-1; length: 13; D: .; size: .; CDR3: CASSIGGSTEAFF; DNA: TGTGCCAGTAGTATTGGGGGGAGCACTGAAGCTTTCTTT